Listed below are T cell receptor beta chains from one sample, sequenced in a study of T cell responses to AZD1222 COVID-19 vaccine. Assay used: immunoSEQ multiplex PCR; TCRdb lists only in-frame clones, some missing. The table has about 170,000 clones, 85% to 95% seen once. Material: peripheral blood, obtained on day 0 of AZD1222 vaccination. Source of these receptors: an adult in good health. Each CDR3 is given with its conserved first and last residue. Each record gives: clone size, J gene, D gene, V gene, CDR3 protein, CDR3 DNA. The D gene is left open where the match is weak. A clone size is listed for some rows: how often the clone was seen (once, few, many), or a class if it is expanded.

size: NA
J: TRBJ2-2
D: TRBD1
V: TRBV9
CDR3: CATHYTGGLDQTGELFF
DNA: TGTGCCACCCATTATACAGGGGGGCTCGATCAAACCGGGGAGCTGTTTTTT

size: NA
J: TRBJ1-3
D: NA
V: TRBV7-9
CDR3: CASSSVNGNTIYF
DNA: TGTGCCAGCAGCTCGGTGAACGGAAACACCATATATTTT

size: NA
J: TRBJ2-1
D: TRBD1
V: TRBV7-9
CDR3: CASSLPSTGNNEQFF
DNA: TGTGCCAGCAGCTTGCCGTCGACAGGGAACAATGAGCAGTTCTTC

size: NA
J: TRBJ2-7
D: TRBD2
V: TRBV19
CDR3: CASSTGLAVYEQYF
DNA: TGTGCCAGTAGTACGGGACTAGCGGTCTACGAGCAGTACTTC

size: once
J: TRBJ2-1
D: TRBD1
V: TRBV27
CDR3: CASSSRQGYNEQFF
DNA: TGTGCCAGCAGTTCCAGACAGGGCTACAATGAGCAGTTCTTC

size: NA
J: TRBJ2-2
D: TRBD2
V: TRBV3-1/TRBV3-2
CDR3: CASSPSPGQREGPGELFF
DNA: TGTGCCAGCAGCCCTTCCCCGGGTCAGCGGGAGGGGCCCGGGGAGCTGTTTTTT

size: NA
J: TRBJ1-2
D: NA
V: TRBV6-4
CDR3: CASSEGPYGYTF
DNA: TGTGCCAGCAGTGAGGGTCCGTATGGCTACACCTTC

size: NA
J: TRBJ1-4
D: NA
V: TRBV3-1/TRBV3-2
CDR3: CASSQETVNNEKLFF
DNA: TGTGCCAGCAGCCAAGAAACGGTTAATAATGAAAAACTGTTTTTT

size: NA
J: TRBJ1-2
D: NA
V: TRBV7-8
CDR3: CASTDPRAYGYTF
DNA: TGTGCCAGCACCGACCCTCGGGCCTATGGCTACACCTTC

size: once
J: TRBJ1-5
D: NA
V: TRBV12-3/TRBV12-4
CDR3: CASSFTANQPQHF
DNA: TGTGCCAGCAGTTTCACGGCAAATCAGCCCCAGCATTTT

size: NA
J: TRBJ1-1
D: NA
V: TRBV6-2/TRBV6-3
CDR3: CASSYSGHTEAFF
DNA: TGTGCCAGCAGTTACTCAGGCCACACTGAAGCTTTCTTT

size: NA
J: TRBJ1-2
D: NA
V: TRBV7-8
CDR3: CASSLITGANYGYTF
DNA: TGTGCCAGCAGCTTAATAACAGGAGCTAACTATGGCTACACCTTC

size: NA
J: TRBJ1-3
D: NA
V: TRBV6-1
CDR3: CASSDGVGGGNTIYF
DNA: TGTGCCAGCAGTGACGGGGTGGGGGGCGGAAACACCATATATTTT

size: NA
J: TRBJ1-6
D: NA
V: TRBV7-6
CDR3: CASSLTDSYNSPLHF
DNA: TGTGCCAGCAGCTTAACGGACTCCTATAATTCACCCCTCCACTTT

size: NA
J: TRBJ2-1
D: TRBD2
V: TRBV6-5
CDR3: CASRLSGGNYNEQFF
DNA: TGTGCCAGTCGACTTAGCGGGGGGAATTACAATGAGCAGTTCTTC

size: NA
J: TRBJ2-7
D: NA
V: TRBV6-5
CDR3: CASILWGSSYEQYF
DNA: TGTGCCAGCATTTTATGGGGCAGCTCCTACGAGCAGTACTTC

size: NA
J: TRBJ1-5
D: TRBD1
V: TRBV2
CDR3: CASRARQGLNQPQHF
DNA: TGTGCCAGCAGGGCTAGACAGGGGTTAAATCAGCCCCAGCATTTT

size: NA
J: TRBJ1-1
D: TRBD1
V: TRBV13
CDR3: CASSFIPGQRKGMAFF
DNA: TGTGCCAGCAGCTTCATCCCGGGACAGCGGAAAGGCATGGCTTTCTTT

size: NA
J: TRBJ1-1
D: NA
V: TRBV6-5
CDR3: CASSYSIIGTEAFF
DNA: TGTGCCAGCAGTTACTCGATCATAGGAACTGAAGCTTTCTTT

size: NA
J: TRBJ1-1
D: NA
V: TRBV11-2
CDR3: CASSLVSRGLTEAFF
DNA: TGTGCCAGCAGCTTAGTTTCAAGGGGACTCACTGAAGCTTTCTTT

size: NA
J: TRBJ2-2
D: TRBD2
V: TRBV10-2
CDR3: CASSSSGRSAGELFF
DNA: TGCGCCAGCAGTTCTAGCGGGAGATCGGCCGGGGAGCTGTTTTTT

size: NA
J: TRBJ2-1
D: TRBD1
V: TRBV2
CDR3: CASSGNRGFYNEQFF
DNA: TGTGCCAGCAGCGGTAACAGGGGCTTCTACAATGAGCAGTTCTTC

size: NA
J: TRBJ2-2
D: NA
V: TRBV5-4
CDR3: CASSLGGSGELFF
DNA: TGTGCCAGCAGCTTGGGGGGGAGTGGGGAGCTGTTTTTT

size: NA
J: TRBJ2-1
D: NA
V: TRBV10-1
CDR3: CASSESPYSYNEQFF
DNA: TGCGCCAGCAGTGAGTCCCCCTACTCCTACAATGAGCAGTTCTTC

size: NA
J: TRBJ1-1
D: NA
V: TRBV10-3
CDR3: CAISPGGTEAFF
DNA: TGTGCCATCAGCCCGGGTGGTACTGAAGCTTTCTTT

size: NA
J: TRBJ1-1
D: NA
V: TRBV2
CDR3: CASSGSGTLNTEAFF
DNA: TGTGCCAGCAGTGGTTCAGGGACCCTGAACACTGAAGCTTTCTTT

size: NA
J: TRBJ2-1
D: NA
V: TRBV12-5
CDR3: CASGLVLGGNEQFF
DNA: TGTGCTAGTGGTTTGGTACTTGGCGGGAATGAGCAGTTCTTC

size: once
J: TRBJ1-5
D: NA
V: TRBV15
CDR3: CATSRELQGYSNQPQHF
DNA: TGTGCCACCAGCAGAGAACTACAGGGCTATAGCAATCAGCCCCAGCATTTT

size: NA
J: TRBJ2-5
D: TRBD2
V: TRBV5-4
CDR3: CASSVAVLAAETQYF
DNA: TGTGCCAGCAGCGTCGCGGTACTAGCGGCCGAGACCCAGTACTTC

size: NA
J: TRBJ1-2
D: NA
V: TRBV5-1
CDR3: CASSLGLNYGYTF
DNA: TGCGCCAGCAGCTTAGGGCTGAACTATGGCTACACCTTC

size: NA
J: TRBJ1-5
D: NA
V: TRBV5-1
CDR3: CASSPGGENQPQHF
DNA: TGCGCCAGCAGCCCCGGGGGCGAGAATCAGCCCCAGCATTTT

size: NA
J: TRBJ2-6
D: NA
V: TRBV4-2
CDR3: CASSQSPKSGANVLTF
DNA: TGTGCCAGCAGCCAAAGCCCCAAAAGTGGGGCCAACGTCCTGACTTTC

size: NA
J: TRBJ2-1
D: TRBD2
V: TRBV9
CDR3: CASSVVLAGGFEQFF
DNA: TGTGCCAGCAGCGTAGTACTAGCGGGGGGATTTGAGCAGTTCTTC

size: NA
J: TRBJ1-1
D: NA
V: TRBV29-1
CDR3: CSVDHSNPKAFF
DNA: TGCAGCGTTGACCACTCTAATCCAAAAGCCTTCTTT

size: NA
J: TRBJ1-2
D: NA
V: TRBV19
CDR3: CASSTTPGRARYGYTF
DNA: TGTGCCAGTAGTACCACACCTGGCAGGGCTCGGTATGGCTACACCTTC

size: once
J: TRBJ1-5
D: NA
V: TRBV6-1
CDR3: CASSEVGTNQPQHF
DNA: TGTGCCAGCAGTGAAGTCGGTACCAATCAGCCCCAGCATTTT

size: NA
J: TRBJ2-1
D: NA
V: TRBV27
CDR3: CASSPGGGDYNEQFF
DNA: TGTGCCAGCAGTCCCGGAGGGGGCGATTACAATGAGCAGTTCTTC

size: once
J: TRBJ1-1
D: NA
V: TRBV7-8
CDR3: CASSSPGREMNTEAFF
DNA: TGTGCCAGCAGCTCACCCGGACGGGAAATGAACACTGAAGCTTTCTTT

size: NA
J: TRBJ2-7
D: TRBD1
V: TRBV14
CDR3: CASSQMTGGSYEQYF
DNA: TGTGCCAGCAGCCAGATGACAGGGGGAAGCTACGAGCAGTACTTC

size: NA
J: TRBJ2-2
D: NA
V: TRBV2
CDR3: CASTGEPTNTGELFF
DNA: TGTGCCAGCACAGGAGAGCCTACGAACACCGGGGAGCTGTTTTTT

size: NA
J: TRBJ1-6
D: TRBD1
V: TRBV18
CDR3: CASSPRAGGGNSPLHF
DNA: TGTGCCAGCTCACCACGGGCAGGGGGCGGCAATTCACCCCTCCACTTT

size: NA
J: TRBJ2-1
D: NA
V: TRBV5-1
CDR3: CASRYGSRSYNEQFF
DNA: TGCGCCAGCAGATATGGATCCCGCTCCTACAATGAGCAGTTCTTC